These 10 T cell receptor beta chains came from one sample sequenced in a study of graft-versus-host responses after intestinal transplantation. These TCRs are of unknown antigen specificity. Generated by immunoSEQ multiplex PCR, the TCRdb table keeps only in-frame clones and is missing some. The sample has 84,000 or so clones, approximately 92% seen once. Sequencing used unstimulated CD4+ T cells sorted from spleen or lymph node cells, obtained before intestinal transplant. Source of these receptors: a human donor who received an intestinal transplant.

The CDR3 protein is CASSIRLGQSYEQYF. The DNA of the CDR3 is TGCGCCAGCAGCATAAGGCTGGGACAGAGCTACGAGCAGTACTTC. The chain uses TRBV5-1 and TRBJ2-7, with 7 bases identical to TRBD1. J gave up 3 bases and V 4 bases, and 10 bases lay outside the gene matches. This CDR3 has 15 amino acids. CDR1 and CDR2 (germline): SGHRS, YFSETQ. Full variable domain (outside the CDR3, taken from reference TRBV5-1 and TRBJ2-7): KAGVTQTPRYLIKTRGQQVTLSCSPISGHRSVSWYQQTPGQGLQFLFEYFSETQRNKGNFPGRFSGRQFSNSRSEMNVSTLELGDSALYLCASSIRLGQSYEQYFGPGTRLTVT.

The CDR3 DNA is TGTGCCAGCAGCTTGGCGGGAGAGGGGCAAGAGACCCAGTACTTC. Protein: CASSLAGEGQETQYF. V usage is TRBV5-6 and J usage is TRBJ2-5; possibly TRBD2 for D (6 bases). Germline CDR1 SGHDT, CDR2 YYEEEE. V was pared by 0 bases and J by 2 bases, with 11 bases between. The CDR3 contains 15 residues.

This CDR3 reads CASSTIQGDYGYTF. Written as DNA, the CDR3 is TGTGCCAGCAGTACAATACAGGGGGACTATGGCTACACCTTC. This chain links TRBV6-1 with TRBJ1-2; 8 bases match TRBD1. Per the germline V gene, CDR1 is MNHNS and CDR2 is SASEGT. J lost 3 bases, V lost 5 bases, and 5 bases had no gene match. The CDR3 totals 14 residues.

This clone occurred once. The V gene is TRBV4-1, the J gene TRBJ2-3; 8 positions match TRBD2. Germline V gives CDR1 MGHRA, CDR2 YSYEKL. This CDR3 spans 16 amino acids. V lost 0 bases and J lost 6; bases outside the gene matches: 8. The CDR3 is CASSQEASGFGDTQYF. The CDR3 DNA is TGCGCCAGCAGCCAAGAAGCTAGCGGGTTCGGGGATACGCAGTATTTT.

The chain uses TRBV27 and TRBJ2-5; no firm D call. The ends were cut back, 5 bases at V and 5 bases at J, with 18 bases in the middle. The CDR3 contains 15 residues. Germline-derived CDR1 and CDR2 are MNHEY and SMNVEV (reference sequence). CDR3 protein: CASSLKVFSRETQYF. CDR3 DNA sequence: TGTGCCAGCAGTCTAAAAGTGTTCTCGCGGGAGACCCAGTACTTC.

This clone turned up a few times. The V call is TRBV10-1, the J call TRBJ1-1; D perhaps matches TRBD1 (5 bases). CDR1 and CDR2 (germline): WNHNN, SYGVQD (reference sequence). This CDR3 contains 15 residues. V lost 6 bases to trimming and J lost 0 bases, with 14 bases between them. The CDR3 DNA follows: TGCGCCAGCAGAAGAGACAGCAATATGAACACTGAAGCTTTCTTT. Translation gives CASRRDSNMNTEAFF.

For the CDR3, the DNA is TGTGCCAGCAGTTTATTCCCCAATCAGCCCCAGCATTTT. Translating gives CASSLFPNQPQHF. The chain uses TRBV11-2 and TRBJ1-5, with D hard to call. Germline V gene lookup returns CDR1 SGHAT and CDR2 FQNNGV. The CDR3 sequence is 13 residues long. Trimming removed 6 bases at V and 3 bases at J, with 9 bases between.

V is TRBV7-2 and J is TRBJ2-7; the D gene could be TRBD1 or TRBD2 (6 bases each). Germline values: CDR1 SGHTA, CDR2 FQGNSA. V lost 6 bases, J lost 2 bases, and 11 bases lay in between. CDR3 size: 13 residues. CDR3 nucleotide sequence: TGTGCCAGCAGTCACGGGGGCCCCTACGAGCAGTACTTC. It codes for CASSHGGPYEQYF.

The chain uses TRBV27 and TRBJ2-1; 7 nucleotides match TRBD2. Per the germline V gene, CDR1 is MNHEY and CDR2 is SMNVEV (reference sequence). This CDR3 contains 14 residues. After removal of 4 bases from V and 5 bases from J, the junction contained 5 bases not matched to a gene. CDR3 loop: CASSWTSSHNEQFF. For the CDR3, the DNA is TGTGCCAGCAGTTGGACTAGTAGCCACAATGAGCAGTTCTTC.

This clone was counted once. The chain recombines TRBV2 with TRBJ1-5; D uncertain. CDR1 is SNHLY and CDR2 is FYNNEI in the germline V gene. V was pared by 6 bases and J by 1 base, with 7 bases between. The CDR3 length is 13 residues. CDR3 nucleotides: TGTGCCAGCAGCCCTGACAGCAATCAGCCCCAGCATTTT. Translating gives CASSPDSNQPQHF.